Following are 28 T cell receptor beta chains from one sample sequenced in a study of cytomegalovirus exposure and HLA in healthy donors. Sequencing used immunoSEQ multiplex PCR; TCRdb keeps in-frame clones, though not all of them. The data show 150,000 to 200,000 clones, 85% to 90% seen once. Sequences were obtained from PBMCs. These receptors all come from a woman in her 30s in good health and CMV-seronegative.

The V gene is TRBV7-3, the J gene TRBJ2-1; D gene uncertain. V shed 2 bases and J shed 7 bases, with 12 bases lying between them. This CDR3 has 14 amino acids. CDR1 is SGHTA and CDR2 is FQGTGA in the germline V gene. In DNA form, the CDR3 reads TGTGCCAGCAGCTTAGCGGACGGTCGGAATGAGCAGTTCTTC. Residues: CASSLADGRNEQFF.

This clone showed up just once. The genes are TRBV29-1 and TRBJ1-1; 11 bases map to TRBD1. The ends lost 0 bases at V and 9 bases at J; junction bases unmatched: 9. CDR1 SQVTM and CDR2 ANQGSEA come from the germline V gene. The CDR3 totals 15 residues. The CDR3 is CSVEDLGTGGKQAFF. For the CDR3, the DNA is TGCAGCGTTGAAGATCTTGGGACAGGGGGTAAGCAAGCTTTCTTT.

V usage is TRBV2 and J usage is TRBJ2-3; TRBD2 is a possible D gene (5 bases). The CDR3 spans 15 residues. V was shortened by 4 bases and J by 2 bases, with 13 bases between the two germline ends. Germline V gives CDR1 SNHLY, CDR2 FYNNEI. The CDR3 region is CASSAERPNTDTQYF. CDR3 nucleotides: TGTGCCAGCAGTGCGGAGCGGCCAAACACAGATACGCAGTATTTT.

CDR3 loop: CASSLVVRTDTQYF. CDR3 DNA: TGTGCCAGCAGCTTAGTGGTCCGCACAGATACGCAGTATTTT. This rearrangement joins TRBV7-8 to TRBJ2-3; the D is unclear. CDR1 is SGHVS and CDR2 is FQNEAQ in the germline V gene. The CDR3 has 14 amino acids. Trimming took 1 base from V and 1 from J, leaving 6 bases between them.

The J gene is TRBJ2-7, the V gene TRBV15, with D perhaps TRBD1 (6 bases). From germline, CDR1 is LNHNV and CDR2 YYDKDF (reference sequence). CDR3 length equals 13 residues. Deletions cut 1 base from V and 4 bases from J, with 8 bases between. The CDR3 reads CATSRAGQYEQYF. DNA for the CDR3: TGTGCCACCAGCAGAGCTGGACAGTACGAGCAGTACTTC. Drawing the rest from reference TRBV15 and TRBJ2-7, the complete variable domain is DAMVIQNPRYQVTQFGKPVTLSCSQTLNHNVMYWYQQKSSQAPKLLFHYYDKDFNNEADTPDNFQSRRPNTSFCFLDIRSPGLGDTAMYLCATSRAGQYEQYFGPGTRLTVT.

This clone was seen only a few times. V is TRBV5-1 and J is TRBJ1-1, with D maybe TRBD1 (5 bases). Germline CDR1 SGHRS, CDR2 YFSETQ. The CDR3 runs 14 residues. The germline V and J ends were trimmed by 7 bases and 3 bases, with 16 bases remaining between them. In DNA, the CDR3 is TGCGCCAGCTCCTTCTTTGGGGGGGACACTGAAGCTTTCTTT. The encoded protein is CASSFFGGDTEAFF.

The chain uses TRBV15 and TRBJ2-7; no clear D. V lost 0 bases to trimming and J lost 1 base, with 7 bases between them. This CDR3 region has 14 residues. In germline, CDR1 is LNHNV, CDR2 YYDKDF (reference sequence). The CDR3 DNA reads TGTGCCACCAGCAGAGATCGGGCTTCCTACGAGCAGTACTTC. Its protein is CATSRDRASYEQYF. The full variable domain, rest sourced from reference TRBV15 and TRBJ2-7, is DAMVIQNPRYQVTQFGKPVTLSCSQTLNHNVMYWYQQKSSQAPKLLFHYYDKDFNNEADTPDNFQSRRPNTSFCFLDIRSPGLGDTAMYLCATSRDRASYEQYFGPGTRLTVT.

The chain links TRBV4-3 to TRBJ1-4, with 10 bases aligning to TRBD1. CDR3 length equals 16 residues. Germline trimming cut 2 bases from V and 2 bases from J; bases unmatched to any gene: 2. Germline lookup yields CDR1 LGHNA and CDR2 YSLEER. Here the CDR3 DNA reads TGCGCCAGCAGCCAACGGACAGGGGGGACTAATGAAAAACTGTTTTTT. Its protein is CASSQRTGGTNEKLFF.

The chain has TRBV27 and TRBJ2-5; 7 bases fit TRBD2. This CDR3 spans 16 amino acids. Unmatched junction bases numbered 10, after V lost 2 bases and J lost 4 bases. Per germline, CDR1 MNHEY and CDR2 SMNVEV (reference sequence). The CDR3 loop reads CASSLRKGGPGETQYF. The CDR3 nucleotides are TGTGCCAGCAGTTTAAGGAAGGGAGGGCCAGGAGAGACCCAGTACTTC.

The chain uses TRBV6-1 and TRBJ2-2; D not certain. Germline V gene sequence: CDR1 MNHNS, CDR2 SASEGT. Deletions cut 4 bases from V and 1 base from J, with 10 bases between. There are 15 residues in the CDR3. Here the CDR3 reads CASSGRRGNTGELFF. The CDR3 nucleotides read TGTGCCAGCAGTGGCCGCCGTGGGAACACCGGGGAGCTGTTTTTT.

The V call is TRBV5-6, the J call TRBJ2-5; a weak D match, TRBD2 (6 bases). The germline V gene has CDR1 SGHDT and CDR2 YYEEEE. V lost 3 bases and J 5 bases, leaving 20 bases between the germline ends. The CDR3 runs 16 residues. Here the CDR3 DNA reads TGTGCCAGCAGCTGGGGGGTAGCTCTGGCGGCGGAGACCCAGTACTTC. Its protein product is CASSWGVALAAETQYF.

This rearrangement joins TRBV7-2 to TRBJ2-7; no clear D. The germline V gene encodes CDR1 SGHTA and CDR2 FQGNSA. Trimming cost V 3 bases and J 5 bases, with 8 bases left between them. The CDR3 totals 12 residues. The CDR3 DNA follows: TGTGCCAGCAGCTTTGTGGTCGACGAGCAGTACTTC. This gives the protein CASSFVVDEQYF. The full variable domain, rest sourced from reference TRBV7-2 and TRBJ2-7, is GAGVSQSPSNKVTEKGKDVELRCDPISGHTALYWYRQSLGQGLEFLIYFQGNSAPDKSGLPSDRFSAERTGGSVSTLTIQRTQQEDSAVYLCASSFVVDEQYFGPGTRLTVT.

The sample holds one count of this clone. The rearrangement uses TRBV9 and TRBJ2-2, with 7 bases that match TRBD1. The V gene's germline CDR1 is SGDLS and CDR2 YYNGEE. The length of the CDR3 is 16 residues. V gave up 4 bases and J gave up 3 bases; unmatched junction bases: 9. CDR3 nucleotide sequence: TGTGCCAGCAGCCTTAACAAGGGGGCTTACACCGGGGAGCTGTTTTTT. The encoded protein is CASSLNKGAYTGELFF.

The rearrangement uses TRBV28 and TRBJ2-3; D is unresolved. The germline gives CDR1 MDHEN, CDR2 SYDVKM. The CDR3 contains 13 residues. V lost 2 bases and J 2 bases, leaving 5 bases between the germline ends. The CDR3, as DNA: TGTGCCAGCAGTTTAAACCCCACAGATACGCAGTATTTT. The encoded protein is CASSLNPTDTQYF.

The chain joins TRBV9 to TRBJ2-6, with D unresolved. The V end lost 1 base, the J end lost 0 bases, and 11 bases lay between the germline ends. The CDR3 runs 17 residues. CDR1 SGDLS and CDR2 YYNGEE come from the germline V gene. The CDR3 nucleotides read TGTGCCAGCAGCGTATGGGCAGCCCCCTCTGGGGCCAACGTCCTGACTTTC. Residues: CASSVWAAPSGANVLTF.

The rearrangement links TRBV5-4 to TRBJ2-7; TRBD2 aligns across 8 bases. CDR1 and CDR2 (germline): SGHNT, YYREEE (reference sequence). With V trimmed by 0 bases and J by 6 bases, 5 bases remained unmatched. The CDR3 runs 14 residues. CDR3 DNA: TGTGCCAGCAGCTTGGTCGGGGGGGAGGGCGAGCAGTACTTC. It encodes CASSLVGGEGEQYF.

The gene calls are TRBV10-3 and TRBJ1-1, with D uncertain. Trimming took 6 bases from V and 3 from J, leaving 23 bases between them. Per germline, CDR1 ENHRY and CDR2 SYGVKD. CDR3 size: 17 residues. As DNA, the CDR3 is TGTGCCATCAGACGCGTTGACCGAACGACGGCGGACACTGAAGCTTTCTTT. Encoded protein: CAIRRVDRTTADTEAFF.

In DNA form, the CDR3 reads TGCGCCAGCAGCGACCAGGGGTACGAGCAGTACTTC. Amino acids: CASSDQGYEQYF. The chain recombines TRBV5-1 with TRBJ2-7; tentative D call: TRBD1 (6 bases). This CDR3 comprises 12 residues. Germline-derived CDR1 and CDR2 are SGHRS and YFSETQ. V lost 4 bases to trimming and J lost 4 bases, with 9 bases between them.

CDR3: CASKRGRGNEKLFF. The CDR3, as DNA: TGTGCCAGCAAAAGGGGCAGGGGGAATGAAAAACTGTTTTTT. The chain uses TRBV27 and TRBJ1-4, with 7 bases aligning to TRBD1. V trimming: 7 bases; J trimming: 5 bases; junction bases outside the gene matches: 7. Germline loops: CDR1 MNHEY, CDR2 SMNVEV (reference sequence). The CDR3 runs to 14 residues.

The gene calls are TRBV7-8 and TRBJ2-3, with D maybe TRBD2 (5 bases). V was trimmed by 2 bases and J by 0 bases, leaving 6 bases between them. The CDR3 extends over 14 amino acids. Germline values: CDR1 SGHVS, CDR2 FQNEAQ. The CDR3 DNA sequence: TGTGCCAGCAGCTTACGGGATAGCACAGATACGCAGTATTTT. Amino acids: CASSLRDSTDTQYF.

The rearrangement links TRBV15 to TRBJ1-2; D is undetermined. Deletions cut 0 bases from V and 2 bases from J, with 1 base between. This CDR3 is built from 12 residues. Germline CDR1 reads LNHNV; CDR2 reads YYDKDF (reference sequence). CDR3 coding DNA: TGTGCCACCAGCAGAGAGAACTATGGCTACACCTTC. Translating gives CATSRENYGYTF.

V and J are TRBV27 and TRBJ1-1; 8 bases align to TRBD1. Germline-derived CDR1 and CDR2 are MNHEY and SMNVEV (reference sequence). This CDR3 has 17 residues. Germline trimming cut 6 bases from V and 0 bases from J; bases unmatched to any gene: 12. The CDR3 region is CASRFLGRGQMNTEAFF. CDR3 nucleotides: TGTGCCAGCAGATTCCTTGGCAGGGGGCAGATGAACACTGAAGCTTTCTTT.

Worth noting for this clone: The junction differs from germline at one of its ends, possibly a read error. The chain couples TRBV2 to TRBJ1-4; no reliable D call. Germline V gives CDR1 SNHLY, CDR2 FYNNEI. This CDR3 is built from 11 residues. The CDR3 DNA is TGTGCCAGCAGTACGACGACATTCAGGACTTTT. Its protein is CASSTTTFRTF.

The chain couples TRBV7-8 to TRBJ1-3, with D unresolved. The CDR3 totals 15 residues. V dropped 0 bases and J dropped 4 bases, with 10 bases sitting between them. In germline, CDR1 is SGHVS, CDR2 FQNEAQ. In DNA, the CDR3 is TGTGCCAGCAGCTTAGCCGGGTACGCAGGAAACACCATATATTTT. Amino acids: CASSLAGYAGNTIYF.

The sample holds one count of this clone. DNA for the CDR3: TGCGCCAGCAGCTTAACAGGGGACGCTGGAAACACCATATATTTT. The encoded protein is CASSLTGDAGNTIYF. The chain has TRBV5-1 and TRBJ1-3; 7 bases line up with TRBD1. The CDR3 sequence is 15 residues long. Germline V gene lookup returns CDR1 SGHRS and CDR2 YFSETQ. V lost 2 bases and J lost 2; bases outside the gene matches: 4.

The V call is TRBV9, the J call TRBJ2-1, with 10 bases lining up with TRBD2. CDR1 is SGDLS, CDR2 YYNGEE, per germline. After removal of 5 bases from V and 7 bases from J, the junction contained 9 bases not matched to a gene. The length of the CDR3 is 15 residues. The CDR3 loop is CASREGASGSNEQFF. DNA of the CDR3: TGTGCCAGCAGGGAAGGGGCTAGCGGGAGTAATGAGCAGTTCTTC.

The genes are TRBV12-1 and TRBJ2-2; TRBD2, the D gene given by the table, was not confirmed from the DNA. TRBV12-1 is annotated as a pseudogene. The CDR3 loop spans 16 amino acids. The CDR3 region is CASSSGLAKLTGELFF. In nucleotides, the CDR3 is TGTGCCAGCAGCTCGGGACTAGCTAAACTCACCGGGGAGCTGTTTTTT.

This chain links TRBV10-3 with TRBJ2-1, with a possible D match to TRBD2 (6 bases). The germline V and J ends were trimmed by 0 bases and 8 bases, with 14 bases remaining between them. The CDR3 has 15 residues. Germline loops: CDR1 ENHRY, CDR2 SYGVKD. CDR3 coding DNA: TGTGCCATCAGTGAGTCCGGGACTCGAATGTATGAGCAGTTCTTC. Translated: CAISESGTRMYEQFF.